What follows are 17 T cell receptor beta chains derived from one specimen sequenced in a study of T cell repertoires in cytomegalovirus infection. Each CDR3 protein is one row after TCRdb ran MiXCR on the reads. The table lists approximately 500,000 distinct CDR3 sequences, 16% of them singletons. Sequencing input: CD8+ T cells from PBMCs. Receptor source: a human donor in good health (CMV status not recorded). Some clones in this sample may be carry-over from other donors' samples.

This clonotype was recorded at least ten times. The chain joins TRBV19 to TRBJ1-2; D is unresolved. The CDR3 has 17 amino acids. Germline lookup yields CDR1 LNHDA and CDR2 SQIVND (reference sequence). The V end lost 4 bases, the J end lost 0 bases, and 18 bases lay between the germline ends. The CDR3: CASSTKTTGRTNYGYTF. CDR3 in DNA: TGTGCCAGTAGTACGAAAACCACGGGGAGGACTAACTATGGCTACACCTTC.

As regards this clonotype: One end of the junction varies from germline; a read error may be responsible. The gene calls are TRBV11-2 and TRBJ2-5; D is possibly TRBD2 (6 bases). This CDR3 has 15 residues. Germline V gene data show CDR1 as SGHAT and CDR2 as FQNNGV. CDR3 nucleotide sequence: TGTGCCAGCAGCTTAACCCCCGCCCCGGGAGAGACCCAGCACTTC. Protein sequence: CASSLTPAPGETQHF.

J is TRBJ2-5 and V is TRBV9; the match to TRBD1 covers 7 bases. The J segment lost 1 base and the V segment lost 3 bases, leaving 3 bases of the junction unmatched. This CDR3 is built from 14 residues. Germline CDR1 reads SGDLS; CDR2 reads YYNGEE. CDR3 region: CASSAGTVQETQYF. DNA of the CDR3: TGTGCCAGCAGCGCCGGGACAGTCCAAGAGACCCAGTACTTC.

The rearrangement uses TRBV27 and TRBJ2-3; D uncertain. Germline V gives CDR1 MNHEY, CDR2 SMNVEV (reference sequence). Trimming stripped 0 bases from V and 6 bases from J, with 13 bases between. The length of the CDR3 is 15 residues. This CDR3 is CASSLSGLTQDTQYF. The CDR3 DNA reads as TGTGCCAGCAGTTTATCGGGGTTAACGCAGGATACGCAGTATTTT.

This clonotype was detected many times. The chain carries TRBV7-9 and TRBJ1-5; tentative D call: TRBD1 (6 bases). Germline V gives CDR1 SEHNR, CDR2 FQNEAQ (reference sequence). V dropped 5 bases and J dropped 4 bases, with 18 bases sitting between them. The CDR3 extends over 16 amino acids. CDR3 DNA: TGTGCCAGCAGCACAAGCCTCAGGGGAGGGAATCAGCCCCAGCATTTT. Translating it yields CASSTSLRGGNQPQHF. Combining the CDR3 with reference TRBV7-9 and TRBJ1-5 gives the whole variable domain DTGVSQNPRHKITKRGQNVTFRCDPISEHNRLYWYRQTLGQGPEFLTYFQNEAQLEKSRLLSDRFSAERPKGSFSTLEIQRTEQGDSAMYLCASSTSLRGGNQPQHFGDGTRLSIL.

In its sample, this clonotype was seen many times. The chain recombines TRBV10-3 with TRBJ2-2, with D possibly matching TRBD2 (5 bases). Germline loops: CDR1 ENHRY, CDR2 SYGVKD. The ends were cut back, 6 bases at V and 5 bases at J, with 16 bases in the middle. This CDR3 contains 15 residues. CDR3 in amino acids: CAIRSSSRPTGELFF. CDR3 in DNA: TGTGCCATCAGATCTAGCTCTAGGCCGACCGGGGAGCTGTTTTTT.

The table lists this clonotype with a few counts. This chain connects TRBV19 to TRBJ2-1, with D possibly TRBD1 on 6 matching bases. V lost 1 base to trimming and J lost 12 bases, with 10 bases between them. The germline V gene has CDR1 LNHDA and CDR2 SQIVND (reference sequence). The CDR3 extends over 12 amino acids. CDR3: CASSIGRGSQFF. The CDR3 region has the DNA TGTGCCAGTAGTATAGGTAGGGGGTCGCAGTTCTTC.

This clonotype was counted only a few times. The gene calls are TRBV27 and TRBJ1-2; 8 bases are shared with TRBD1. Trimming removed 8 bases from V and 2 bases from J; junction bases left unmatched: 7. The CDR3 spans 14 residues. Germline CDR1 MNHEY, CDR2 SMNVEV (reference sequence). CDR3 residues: CASGNRGVNYGYTF. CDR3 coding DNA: TGTGCCAGCGGGAACAGGGGGGTGAACTATGGCTACACCTTC.

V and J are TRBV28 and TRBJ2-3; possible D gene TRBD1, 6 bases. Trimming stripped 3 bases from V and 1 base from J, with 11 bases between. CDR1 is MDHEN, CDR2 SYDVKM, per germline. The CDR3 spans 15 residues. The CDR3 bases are TGTGCCAGCAGTTTTCAGGACAGCCGCACAGATACGCAGTATTTT. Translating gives CASSFQDSRTDTQYF. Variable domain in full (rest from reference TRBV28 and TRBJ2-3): DVKVTQSSRYLVKRTGEKVFLECVQDMDHENMFWYRQDPGLGLRLIYFSYDVKMKEKGDIPEGYSVSREKKERFSLILESASTNQTSMYLCASSFQDSRTDTQYFGPGTRLTVL.

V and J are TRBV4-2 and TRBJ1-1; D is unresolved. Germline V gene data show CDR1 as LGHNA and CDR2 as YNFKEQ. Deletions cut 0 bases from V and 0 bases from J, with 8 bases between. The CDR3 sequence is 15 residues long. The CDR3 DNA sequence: TGTGCCAGCAGCCAAGACAACAACATGAACACTGAAGCTTTCTTT. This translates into CASSQDNNMNTEAFF.

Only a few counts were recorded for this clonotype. CDR3 region: CASSTRGETQYF. Written as DNA, the CDR3 is TGTGCCAGCAGCACCCGGGGGGAGACCCAGTACTTC. The rearrangement links TRBV7-6 to TRBJ2-5, with D tentatively TRBD2 (6 bases). V was pared by 5 bases and J by 5 bases, with 9 bases between. This CDR3 contains 12 residues. Germline CDR1 reads SGHVS; CDR2 reads FNYEAQ. The variable domain in full, completed from reference TRBV7-6 and TRBJ2-5, reads GAGVSQSPRYKVTKRGQDVALRCDPISGHVSLYWYRQALGQGPEFLTYFNYEAQQDKSGLPNDRFSAERPEGSISTLTIQRTEQRDSAMYRCASSTRGETQYFGPGTRLLVL.

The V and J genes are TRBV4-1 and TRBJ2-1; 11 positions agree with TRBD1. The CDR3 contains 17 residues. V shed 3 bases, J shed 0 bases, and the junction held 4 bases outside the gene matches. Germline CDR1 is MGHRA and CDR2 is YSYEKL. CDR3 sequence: CASSHGTGGSSYNEQFF. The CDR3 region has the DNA TGCGCCAGCAGCCACGGGACAGGGGGGAGCTCCTACAATGAGCAGTTCTTC.

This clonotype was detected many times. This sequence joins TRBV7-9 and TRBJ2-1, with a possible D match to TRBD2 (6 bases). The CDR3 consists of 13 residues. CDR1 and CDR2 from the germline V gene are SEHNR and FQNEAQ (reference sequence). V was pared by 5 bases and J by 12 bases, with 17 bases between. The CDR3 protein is CASSPPRLDGQFF. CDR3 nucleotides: TGTGCCAGCAGCCCCCCCCGACTAGATGGGCAGTTCTTC. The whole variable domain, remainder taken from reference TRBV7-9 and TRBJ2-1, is DTGVSQNPRHKITKRGQNVTFRCDPISEHNRLYWYRQTLGQGPEFLTYFQNEAQLEKSRLLSDRFSAERPKGSFSTLEIQRTEQGDSAMYLCASSPPRLDGQFFGPGTRLTVL.

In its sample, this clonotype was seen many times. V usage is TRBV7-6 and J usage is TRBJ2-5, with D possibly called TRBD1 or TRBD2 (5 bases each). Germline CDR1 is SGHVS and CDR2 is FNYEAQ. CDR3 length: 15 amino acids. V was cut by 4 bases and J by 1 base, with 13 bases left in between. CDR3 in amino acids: CASSSRDLRQETQYF. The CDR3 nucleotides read TGTGCCAGCAGCTCCAGGGACCTCCGCCAAGAGACCCAGTACTTC.

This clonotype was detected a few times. CDR3 protein: CASSPSGGGETQYF. The CDR3 nucleotides read TGTGCCAGCTCACCTTCAGGGGGCGGAGAGACCCAGTACTTC. The V and J genes are TRBV18 and TRBJ2-5, with TRBD1 identical over 8 bases. Germline CDR1 reads KGHSH; CDR2 reads LQKENI. The CDR3 has 14 residues. Germline trimming cut 3 bases from V and 4 bases from J; bases unmatched to any gene: 4.

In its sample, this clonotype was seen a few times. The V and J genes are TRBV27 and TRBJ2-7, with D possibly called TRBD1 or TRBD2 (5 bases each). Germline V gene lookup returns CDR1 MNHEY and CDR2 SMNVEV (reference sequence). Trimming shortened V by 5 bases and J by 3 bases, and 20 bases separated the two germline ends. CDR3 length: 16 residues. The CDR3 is CASSISSGTVFYEQYF. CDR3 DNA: TGTGCCAGCAGTATCTCTTCCGGGACGGTGTTCTACGAGCAGTACTTC.

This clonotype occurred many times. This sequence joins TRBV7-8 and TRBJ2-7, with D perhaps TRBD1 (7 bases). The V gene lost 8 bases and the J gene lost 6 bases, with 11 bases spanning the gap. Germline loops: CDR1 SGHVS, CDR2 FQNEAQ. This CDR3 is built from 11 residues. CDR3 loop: CASQGGAEQYF. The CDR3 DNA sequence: TGTGCCAGCCAGGGGGGCGCCGAGCAGTACTTC.